A single sample is the source of the 26 T cell receptor beta chains below, sequenced in a study of siplizumab effects on memory and regulatory T cells (dated by TCRdb to the late 2010s). Library creation used the immunoSEQ multiplex PCR assay. Here the immuneACCESS table is served through TCRdb, limited to in-frame sequences with V and J called. Missing clones are a known gap in these copies; in checked studies unresolved V genes cover under half, and the rest lacks a known reason. The sample profile shows about 57,000 clones; roughly 80% of them were found once. The leading ten clones occupy around 3.8% of the sample. The sequencing sample was made of memory CD4+ T cells sorted from blood. The cell subset or site label of this sample denotes: unstimulated CD4+ memory T cells. The source of these receptors is a human donor in good health.

The chain carries TRBV5-4 and TRBJ2-7; weak D call: TRBD1 (6 bases). The germline gives CDR1 SGHNT, CDR2 YYREEE (reference sequence). V was trimmed by 4 bases and J by 9 bases, leaving 20 bases between them. The CDR3 has 14 amino acids. CDR3 sequence: CASSQSYGQLRQYF. CDR3 sequence (DNA): TGTGCCAGCAGCCAATCTTATGGACAGCTTCGGCAGTACTTC.

The rearrangement uses TRBV2 and TRBJ2-1; D gene uncertain. V lost 8 bases to trimming and J lost 6 bases, with 5 bases between them. This CDR3 region has 10 residues. The germline V gene has CDR1 SNHLY and CDR2 FYNNEI. The CDR3 protein is CASGPNEQFF. Here the CDR3 DNA reads TGTGCCAGCGGTCCCAATGAGCAGTTCTTC.

Here the CDR3 reads CASSAEDKNIQYF. The DNA for the CDR3 is TGTGCCAGCTCGGCGGAGGATAAAAACATTCAGTACTTC. The chain joins TRBV18 to TRBJ2-4; perhaps TRBD2 as D (5 bases). Looked up from germline, CDR1 is KGHSH and CDR2 is LQKENI. This CDR3 comprises 13 residues. Trimming took off 6 bases at V and 4 bases at J, with 10 bases between the two ends.

V and J are TRBV5-1 and TRBJ1-4, with TRBD1 matching over 10 bases. The CDR3 covers 15 residues. V was clipped by 0 bases and J by 6 bases; unmatched bases: 2. The germline gives CDR1 SGHRS, CDR2 YFSETQ. The CDR3 reads CASSLGDRGYEKLFF. CDR3 nucleotides: TGCGCCAGCAGCTTGGGGGACAGGGGTTATGAAAAACTGTTTTTT.

This clone appeared once. J is TRBJ1-4 and V is TRBV15, with 11 bases that match TRBD1. Trimming cost V 5 bases and J 7 bases; bases outside gene matches: 6. This CDR3 has 15 amino acids. The V gene's germline CDR1 is LNHNV and CDR2 YYDKDF (reference sequence). The CDR3 sequence is CATSSGGQGGEKLFF. CDR3 DNA sequence: TGTGCCACCAGCTCCGGGGGACAGGGGGGTGAAAAACTGTTTTTT.

The count of this clone is one. This chain joins TRBV11-2 and TRBJ1-5; 8 bases map to TRBD1. J was trimmed by 5 bases and V by 2 bases; bases with no gene match: 5. The CDR3 totals 15 residues. Germline V gene data show CDR1 as SGHAT and CDR2 as FQNNGV. The CDR3 DNA reads as TGTGCCAGCAGCTTACTGACAGGGGTTCATCAGCCCCAGCATTTT. It is translated as CASSLLTGVHQPQHF. Together with reference TRBV11-2 and TRBJ1-5, the CDR3 gives the full variable domain: EAGVAQSPRYKIIEKRQSVAFWCNPISGHATLYWYQQILGQGPKLLIQFQNNGVVDDSQLPKDRFSAERLKGVDSTLKIQPAKLEDSAVYLCASSLLTGVHQPQHFGDGTRLSIL.

The chain links TRBV29-1 to TRBJ2-7; perhaps D is TRBD1 or TRBD2 (5 bases each). V gave up 1 base and J gave up 6 bases, with 13 bases separating them. This CDR3 is built from 13 residues. Germline V CDR1 and CDR2: SQVTM, ANQGSEA. The chain's CDR3 is CSVEVTGGGEQYF. CDR3 nucleotides: TGCAGCGTTGAAGTAACCGGTGGGGGCGAGCAGTACTTC.

This clone was seen once. This sequence joins TRBV29-1 and TRBJ2-1, with 11 bases fitting TRBD2. CDR1 is SQVTM, CDR2 ANQGSEA, per germline. The J segment lost 12 bases and the V segment lost 7 bases, leaving 14 bases of the junction unmatched. CDR3 size: 14 residues. The CDR3 bases are TGCAGCGCCGCACTAGCGGGGGAGCCCGAGGGGCAGTTCTTC. Translation gives CSAALAGEPEGQFF.

This clone was seen only a few times. The rearrangement uses TRBV9 and TRBJ2-2; D is possibly TRBD2 (6 bases). V was shortened by 3 bases and J by 4 bases, with 19 bases between the two germline ends. Per the germline V gene, CDR1 is SGDLS and CDR2 is YYNGEE. CDR3 length equals 17 residues. The CDR3 DNA is TGTGCCAGCAGCGGAGAGGAGGGAGTGGGTACCACCGGGGAGCTGTTTTTT. This gives the protein CASSGEEGVGTTGELFF. Based on the CDR3 plus reference TRBV9 and TRBJ2-2, the full variable domain is DSGVTQTPKHLITATGQRVTLRCSPRSGDLSVYWYQQSLDQGLQFLIQYYNGEERAKGNILERFSAQQFPDLHSELNLSSLELGDSALYFCASSGEEGVGTTGELFFGEGSRLTVL.

The chain links TRBV18 to TRBJ1-1; D is unresolved. Germline V gives CDR1 KGHSH, CDR2 LQKENI. There are 13 residues in the CDR3. V lost 0 bases, J lost 5 bases, and 7 bases lay in between. CDR3 coding DNA: TGTGCCAGCTCACCACCTAGCAAGACTGAAGCTTTCTTT. Protein sequence: CASSPPSKTEAFF.

CDR3 in DNA: TGTGCCAGCAGCTTGGACCCCGGGGATGAGCAGTTCTTC. As protein: CASSLDPGDEQFF. J is TRBJ2-1 and V is TRBV5-4; the D gene is possibly TRBD2 (5 bases). There are 13 residues in the CDR3. V was shortened by 0 bases and J by 8 bases, with 9 bases between the two germline ends. Per the germline V gene, CDR1 is SGHNT and CDR2 is YYREEE (reference sequence).

On this clone: No DNA is shown, since the ends of the CDR3 on it are uncertain; the CDR3 is the one TCRdb lists. This chain links TRBV6-1 with TRBJ1-2; the table gives TRBD1 as D, unverified against the DNA. Germline V gives CDR1 MNHNS, CDR2 SASEGT. The CDR3 spans 15 amino acids, including both terminal residues. The CDR3 loop is CASILDSSIYGGYTF.

This chain uses TRBV13 with TRBJ2-1, with 7 nucleotides matching TRBD1. V shed 2 bases and J 6 bases; nucleotides not matched to a gene: 1. The CDR3 contains 13 residues. Germline CDR1 and CDR2: PRHDT and FYEKMQ (reference sequence). CDR3 sequence (DNA): TGTGCCAGCAGCTTAAACAGGGGCAATGAGCAGTTCTTC. It is translated as CASSLNRGNEQFF.

The rearrangement joins TRBV5-4 to TRBJ1-3; D is unresolved. CDR3 length: 17 amino acids. V lost 0 bases, J lost 0 bases, and 13 bases lay in between. Germline assignment: CDR1 SGHNT and CDR2 YYREEE (reference sequence). CDR3 sequence (DNA): TGTGCCAGCAGCTTGGGCGTCAGCTCCACCTCTGGAAACACCATATATTTT. This translates into CASSLGVSSTSGNTIYF.

The chain is built from TRBV11-3 and TRBJ2-3; a possible D gene is TRBD2 (5 bases). The CDR3 has 15 residues. V dropped 3 bases and J dropped 4 bases, with 14 bases sitting between them. Germline V CDR1 and CDR2: SGHNT, YENEEA. The CDR3, as DNA: TGTGCCAGCAGCTTGGAACGCGGGCATGCAGATACGCAGTATTTT. This sequence encodes CASSLERGHADTQYF.

The V and J genes are TRBV7-2 and TRBJ2-1; TRBD1 matches at 7 bases. With 5 bases clipped from V and 6 bases from J, the junction kept 10 bases outside the gene matches. CDR3 length: 15 residues. The germline gives CDR1 SGHTA, CDR2 FQGNSA. CDR3 loop: CASSLQQGIPNEQFF. CDR3 coding DNA: TGTGCCAGCAGCCTACAACAGGGGATCCCCAATGAGCAGTTCTTC.

The V and J genes are TRBV4-2 and TRBJ2-7; the D call may be TRBD1 or TRBD2 (5 bases each). The ends were cut back, 0 bases at V and 1 base at J, with 16 bases in the middle. This CDR3 comprises 17 residues. Germline CDR1 LGHNA, CDR2 YNFKEQ. Here the CDR3 DNA reads TGTGCCAGCAGCCAAGACAAAGGGACCGCCGGGTCCTACGAGCAGTACTTC. This encodes CASSQDKGTAGSYEQYF.

The V and J genes are TRBV5-1 and TRBJ2-7, with D possibly being TRBD2 (6 bases). This CDR3 is 17 amino acids long. V was cut by 3 bases and J by 6 bases, with 25 bases left in between. Germline CDR1 is SGHRS and CDR2 is YFSETQ. CDR3 DNA: TGCGCCAGCAGCTCTAATGGGCGGGGTTTGGTAACCTCCGAGCAGTACTTC. Translated: CASSSNGRGLVTSEQYF.

V gene TRBV11-2 combines with J gene TRBJ1-2; 7 bases agree with TRBD1. CDR3 length: 15 residues. Germline V lookup: CDR1 SGHAT, CDR2 FQNNGV. The trim removed 1 base at V and 2 bases at J, leaving 4 bases unmatched. CDR3 bases: TGTGCCAGCAGCTTAGGCAGGGGGGAAAACTATGGCTACACCTTC. This sequence encodes CASSLGRGENYGYTF.

The V call is TRBV7-9, the J call TRBJ2-1, with TRBD2 as a possible D gene (6 bases). Germline loops: CDR1 SEHNR, CDR2 FQNEAQ (reference sequence). The CDR3 loop spans 12 amino acids. Deletions cut 11 bases from V and 12 bases from J, with 20 bases between. The CDR3 loop reads CAPESLAYGQFF. The CDR3 DNA reads TGTGCCCCTGAGTCTCTAGCGTACGGGCAGTTCTTC.

Here the CDR3 reads CSASGGGFYNEQFF. DNA for the CDR3: TGCAGCGCCTCGGGGGGCGGATTTTACAATGAGCAGTTCTTC. This sequence joins TRBV29-1 and TRBJ2-1; D perhaps matches TRBD2 (7 bases). The CDR3 runs to 14 residues. V lost 7 bases and J 4 bases, leaving 17 bases between the germline ends. CDR1 and CDR2 from the germline V gene are SQVTM and ANQGSEA.

The V call is TRBV28, the J call TRBJ1-4, with no clear D. CDR3 length equals 13 residues. Germline assignment: CDR1 MDHEN and CDR2 SYDVKM. Trimming pared 3 bases from V and 7 bases from J, leaving 9 bases between. The CDR3 DNA sequence: TGTGCCAGCAGTTTGGGGTGGGCTGAAAAACTGTTTTTT. It encodes CASSLGWAEKLFF.

This sequence joins TRBV4-1 and TRBJ2-7, with D unclear. V lost 8 bases, J lost 5 bases, and 19 bases lay in between. Germline loops: CDR1 MGHRA, CDR2 YSYEKL. CDR3 size: 14 residues. CDR3 region: CASRNPLVRNEQYF. The DNA for the CDR3 is TGCGCCAGCCGGAACCCCTTGGTACGAAACGAGCAGTACTTC.

V gene TRBV5-5 combines with J gene TRBJ1-2, with 11 bases fitting TRBD1. V lost 4 bases and J lost 7; bases outside the gene matches: 15. Germline loops: CDR1 SGHKS, CDR2 YYEKEE (reference sequence). There are 17 residues in the CDR3. This chain's CDR3 is CASSASRDRGVSVGYTF. The CDR3 DNA reads as TGTGCCAGCAGCGCCTCCCGGGACAGGGGGGTTTCTGTTGGCTACACCTTC.

Notes on this clone: The germline gene is not matched at one end of the junction; a read error may be the cause. J is TRBJ1-3 and V is TRBV5-1; D is uncertain. The CDR3 runs to 14 residues. Germline CDR1 is SGHRS and CDR2 is YFSETQ. The CDR3 DNA follows: TGTGCCAGCAGGACGAGGGCAGCTGGAAACACCATATATTTT. Its protein is CASRTRAAGNTIYF.

For the CDR3, the DNA is TGTGCCAGCAGGAAACTGGCGACTAGCACAGATACGCAGTATTTT. This sequence encodes CASRKLATSTDTQYF. V usage is TRBV6-5 and J usage is TRBJ2-3; D is unresolved. The CDR3 consists of 15 residues. Germline V CDR1 and CDR2: MNHEY, SVGAGI. Trimming cost V 6 bases and J 0 bases, with 13 bases left between them.